What follows are 8 T cell receptor beta chains derived from one specimen sequenced in a study of beta chain features in type 1 diabetes (dated by TCRdb to the late 2010s). Their cognate antigens are unknown. Results the study describes overall, beyond this receptor: Type 1 diabetes patients showed a moderate but significant shortening of TCRB CDR3 length in all four CD4+ subsets.

Libraries came from the immunoSEQ multiplex PCR assay. The entire isolated RNA was reverse transcribed using the High Capacity cDNA Reverse Transcription Kit, and thus expressed TCRB transcripts were sequenced. TCRdb took over this immuneACCESS table, retaining in-frame rearrangements with V and J assigned. Such tables are incomplete; in checked studies, under half of the missing clones stem from an unresolved V gene, and the remainder is unexplained. For this sample the table gives 150,000 to 200,000 clones, of which roughly 60% were detected only once. Together, the top ten hold nearly 0.09% of the sample. What was sequenced was naive CD4+ T cells from blood. Interpreted using the paper, the cell subset or site label stands for: true naive CD4+ T cells. Every receptor here comes from a man under 40 with type 1 diabetes.

V gene TRBV29-1 combines with J gene TRBJ1-2; D unclear. V lost 4 bases, J lost 8 bases, and 11 bases lay in between. Looked up from germline, CDR1 is SQVTM and CDR2 is ANQGSEA. This CDR3 is built from 11 residues. CDR3 sequence: CSVVSAEGYTF. In DNA, the CDR3 is TGCAGCGTTGTTAGCGCGGAAGGCTACACCTTC.

The J gene is TRBJ2-3, the V gene TRBV4-3; D call uncertain. The germline V and J ends were trimmed by 0 bases and 2 bases, with 9 bases remaining between them. There are 15 residues in the CDR3. Looked up from germline, CDR1 is LGHNA and CDR2 is YSLEER. The CDR3 loop is CASSQDSLITDTQYF. The CDR3, as DNA: TGCGCCAGCAGCCAAGACAGCCTGATCACAGATACGCAGTATTTT.

This clone was seen a handful of times. The V and J genes are TRBV29-1 and TRBJ1-2, with 7 nucleotides matching TRBD1. Germline loops: CDR1 SQVTM, CDR2 ANQGSEA. Trimming cost V 4 bases and J 7 bases; bases outside gene matches: 0. This CDR3 comprises 10 residues. The DNA of the CDR3 is TGCAGCGTTGGGGACAGTGGCTACACCTTC. Protein product: CSVGDSGYTF.

The rearrangement uses TRBV7-9 and TRBJ2-7, with a weak D call TRBD1 (6 bases). Germline V gene sequence: CDR1 SEHNR, CDR2 FQNEAQ (reference sequence). V was cut by 5 bases and J by 0 bases, with 14 bases left in between. The CDR3 is 15 residues long. CDR3 coding DNA: TGTGCCAGCAGCCTTCGACAGGCGAGCTCCTACGAGCAGTACTTC. Translated: CASSLRQASSYEQYF.

Only a few counts were recorded for this clone. The chain employs TRBV5-1 and TRBJ2-5; D may be TRBD1 or TRBD2 (5 bases each). The V end was cut by 2 bases, the J end by 2 bases, with 10 bases between. The CDR3 sequence is 14 residues long. The germline V gene has CDR1 SGHRS and CDR2 YFSETQ. The DNA for the CDR3 is TGCGCCAGCAGCTTCGGGACCCCTCAAGAGACCCAGTACTTC. It translates to CASSFGTPQETQYF.

This clone occurred a few times. One junction end disagrees with the germline gene, perhaps due to a read error. The V and J genes are TRBV7-9 and TRBJ2-1; 7 bases are shared with TRBD2. The CDR3 runs to 12 residues. CDR1 and CDR2 (germline): SEHNR, FQNEAQ (reference sequence). CDR3 DNA: TGTGCCAGCAGCTGGGACTACCATGAGCAGTTCTTC. Translation: CASSWDYHEQFF.

The chain recombines TRBV7-9 with TRBJ2-3, with unresolved D. Per the germline V gene, CDR1 is SEHNR and CDR2 is FQNEAQ (reference sequence). This CDR3 region has 11 residues. V was cut by 6 bases and J by 4 bases, with 5 bases left in between. The CDR3 sequence is CASRESDTQYF. The CDR3 DNA follows: TGTGCCAGCAGGGAATCAGATACGCAGTATTTT. The full variable domain, its missing parts supplied by reference TRBV7-9 and TRBJ2-3, is DTGVSQNPRHKITKRGQNVTFRCDPISEHNRLYWYRQTLGQGPEFLTYFQNEAQLEKSRLLSDRFSAERPKGSFSTLEIQRTEQGDSAMYLCASRESDTQYFGPGTRLTVL.

This clone was recorded a few times. The chain joins TRBV29-1 to TRBJ1-1, with 7 bases matching TRBD1. The CDR3 length is 12 residues. The ends lost 3 bases at V and 5 bases at J; junction bases unmatched: 3. Germline V lookup: CDR1 SQVTM, CDR2 ANQGSEA. DNA of the CDR3: TGCAGCGTTGAGATCAGGGGGACTGAAGCTTTCTTT. Translation gives CSVEIRGTEAFF. The variable domain in full, completed from reference TRBV29-1 and TRBJ1-1, reads SAVISQKPSRDICQRGTSLTIQCQVDSQVTMMFWYRQQPGQSLTLIATANQGSEATYESGFVIDKFPISRPNLTFSTLTVSNMSPEDSSIYLCSVEIRGTEAFFGQGTRLTVV.